Given below is one T cell receptor (beta chain) in context. V lost 3 bases, J lost 6 bases, and 10 bases stayed unmatched. This CDR3 has 15 residues. CDR1 LGHDT and CDR2 YNNKEL come from the germline V gene (reference sequence). These data belong to a study of blood T cells in healthy people across ages. Primed by a sample-barcoded 5' primer and a J-beta primer mix, a second PCR proceeded for about 6 to 11 cycles. TCRdb fed the 5' RACE reads into MiXCR, producing one record per CDR3 protein. In the table there are roughly 800,000 distinct CDR3 sequences, 58% of which are singletons. The chain is built from TRBV3-1 and TRBJ2-5, with 7 positions matching TRBD2. This sequence was found in a man aged 25 to 45 in good health. Sequenced material: blood. CDR3 DNA sequence: TGTGCCAGCAGCCAGGCGGGACTAATCTTACAGACCCAGTACTTC. The encoded protein is CASSQAGLILQTQYF.